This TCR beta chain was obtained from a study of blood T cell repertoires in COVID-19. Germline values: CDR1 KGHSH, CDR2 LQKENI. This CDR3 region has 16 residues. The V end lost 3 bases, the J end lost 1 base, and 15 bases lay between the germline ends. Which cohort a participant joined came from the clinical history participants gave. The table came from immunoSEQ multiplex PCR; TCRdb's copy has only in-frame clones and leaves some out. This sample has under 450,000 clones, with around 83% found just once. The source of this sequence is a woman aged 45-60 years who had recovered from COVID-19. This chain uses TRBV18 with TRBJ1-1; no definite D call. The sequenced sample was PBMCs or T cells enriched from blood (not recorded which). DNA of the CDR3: TGTGCCAGCTCACCCTTGGAGGGATCCCCGAACACTGAAGCTTTCTTT. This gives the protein CASSPLEGSPNTEAFF.